The sequence of this TCR beta chain was determined in a study of T cells in Graves' hyperthyroidism and ophthalmopathy. CDR3 length: 18 amino acids. V dropped 7 bases and J dropped 0; count of bases not matched to a gene: 9. In germline, CDR1 is KGHDR, CDR2 SFDVKD. This clonotype has only a few counts. Its antigen is unknown. The TCR beta CDR3 regions underwent amplification using RNA transcripts as the source. The primer set for the first-round RT-PCR of the TCR CDR3 was HTBI. MiXCR, applied by TCRdb to the multiplex PCR reads, yields one record per CDR3 protein. The sample contains 300,000 to 400,000 distinct CDR3 sequences, about 14% of which appear only once. Patients showing uncontrolled infection, other autoimmune disease, pregnancy or lactation were ineligible. The authors took PBMCs from roughly 9.3 ml fresh peripheral blood. Broader study findings: Most thyroid clonotypes that were expanded above 0.001 also turned up in blood. Classification by a 13 V-J model distinguished ophthalmopathy from stable hyperthyroidism.

Source material: blood. The origin of this receptor is a woman in her 30s with Graves' hyperthyroidism. The V gene is TRBV24-1, the J gene TRBJ2-1; 12 positions agree with TRBD2. The CDR3 sequence is CATSALAGGPFSYNEQFF. CDR3 sequence (DNA): TGTGCCACCAGCGCTCTAGCGGGAGGGCCCTTCTCCTACAATGAGCAGTTCTTC.